This TCR beta chain was identified during a study of blood T cell repertoires in COVID-19. About the study: In each case, the material was cDNA or gDNA derived from T cells, B-cell-depleted T cells, or PBMCs.

This table comes from immunoSEQ multiplex PCR, and its TCRdb copy is limited to in-frame clones, with some not included. Of 140,000 or so clones listed, more than 80% are singletons. The sequenced material came from peripheral blood. The sequence derives from a woman older than 75 with acute or convalescent COVID-19.

In DNA form, the CDR3 reads TGTGCCAGCTTGACGACAGGGACGGGCAATCAGCCCCAGCATTTT. It translates to CASLTTGTGNQPQHF. The chain employs TRBV19 and TRBJ1-5; 7 bases match TRBD1. The length of the CDR3 is 15 residues. J lost 2 bases, V lost 9 bases, and 10 bases had no gene match. CDR1 is LNHDA and CDR2 is SQIVND in the germline V gene (reference sequence).